Shown below are 12 T cell receptor beta chains from a single sample sequenced in a study of vaccination and CD4 T cells after COVID-19. No antigen is known for these receptors. Indicated treatment: roughly 11-day PBMC culture with coronavirus spike peptide pools or control peptides (ViraFEST assay). At the Johns Hopkins FTIC core, DNA taken from cultured CD4+ T cells was sequenced by way of the Oncomine TCR Beta short-read assay. TCRdb reprocessed the PCR reads via MiXCR and lists one record per CDR3 protein. The repertoire includes roughly 17,000 distinct CDR3 sequences, around two fifths of them detected once, and about 5.7% sits in the top ten. This material consisted of CD4+ T cells from blood, cultured in vitro, taken before SARS-CoV-2 vaccination. Receptors originate from a human donor who had recovered from COVID-19.

This sequence joins TRBV19 and TRBJ1-5; D remains ambiguous. V shed 1 base and J shed 4 bases, with 5 bases lying between them. The CDR3 runs to 13 residues. Germline loops: CDR1 LNHDA, CDR2 SQIVND (reference sequence). Here the CDR3 DNA reads TGTGCCAGTAGTATAGCCAAGAATCAGCCCCAGCATTTT. It yields the protein CASSIAKNQPQHF.

The V and J genes are TRBV11-2 and TRBJ1-1; 7 bases align to TRBD1. Germline V gene sequence: CDR1 SGHAT, CDR2 FQNNGV. Trimming took 0 bases from V and 9 from J; bases not matched to a gene: 4. CDR3 length: 13 residues. The CDR3 loop reads CASSLDVRGKAFF. The CDR3 DNA is TGTGCCAGCAGCTTAGATGTCAGGGGGAAAGCTTTCTTT.

The chain combines TRBV5-6 with TRBJ2-2; 7 bases are a match to TRBD2. Trimming removed 4 bases from V and 1 base from J; junction bases left unmatched: 4. Germline CDR1 SGHDT, CDR2 YYEEEE. The CDR3 runs 15 residues. For the CDR3, the DNA is TGTGCCAGCAGCGGGGACTACCGGAACACCGGGGAGCTGTTTTTT. This encodes CASSGDYRNTGELFF.

This rearrangement joins TRBV19 to TRBJ1-5; no reliable D call. Germline assignment: CDR1 LNHDA and CDR2 SQIVND (reference sequence). The CDR3 has 13 residues. Trimming took off 3 bases at V and 11 bases at J, with 14 bases between the two ends. In DNA form, the CDR3 reads TGTGCCAGTAGTATGGGCAGACAAGGGACCCAGCATTTT. It is translated as CASSMGRQGTQHF.

This clonotype has more than one count but fewer than ten. The chain joins TRBV20-1 to TRBJ2-5; a weak D match, TRBD2 (5 bases). The germline gives CDR1 DFQATT, CDR2 SNEGSKA (reference sequence). Trimming cost V 0 bases and J 4 bases, with 18 bases left between them. The CDR3 has 16 residues. DNA of the CDR3: TGCAGTGCTAGAGATTTCGAGGGCTTCGGCGGAGAGACCCAGTACTTC. Amino acids: CSARDFEGFGGETQYF.

The CDR3 nucleotides read TGCAGTGCTAGAGTGGACGGGCTGAACACTGAAGCTTTCTTT. Translation: CSARVDGLNTEAFF. The rearrangement joins TRBV20-1 to TRBJ1-1; D unclear. V was shortened by 1 base and J by 0 bases, with 9 bases between the two germline ends. Germline V CDR1 and CDR2: DFQATT, SNEGSKA (reference sequence). The CDR3 has 14 amino acids.

Points on this clonotype: Sequence at one end of the junction differs from germline and may be a read error. The V gene is TRBV7-3, the J gene TRBJ2-2; the match to TRBD2 covers 9 bases. CDR1 SGHTA and CDR2 FQGTGA come from the germline V gene. CDR3 length equals 17 residues. CDR3 region: CGSSLSGGGALTGELFF. DNA for the CDR3: TGTGGCAGCAGCTTAAGTGGCGGGGGGGCACTCACCGGGGAGCTGTTTTTT.

This clonotype has only a few counts. J is TRBJ2-7 and V is TRBV2; 12 positions match TRBD2. CDR1 and CDR2 (germline): SNHLY, FYNNEI. V shed 6 bases, J shed 7 bases, and the junction held 7 bases outside the gene matches. This CDR3 is 14 amino acids long. The CDR3 reads CASSLLAGGREQYF. Written as DNA, the CDR3 is TGTGCCAGCAGCTTACTAGCGGGAGGCCGGGAGCAGTACTTC. Variable domain in full (rest from reference TRBV2 and TRBJ2-7): EPEVTQTPSHQVTQMGQEVILRCVPISNHLYFYWYRQILGQKVEFLVSFYNNEISEKSEIFDDQFSVERPDGSNFTLKIRSTKLEDSAMYFCASSLLAGGREQYFGPGTRLTVT.

This clonotype turned up a few times. The chain combines TRBV20-1 with TRBJ1-6; 10 bases line up with TRBD1. Germline-derived CDR1 and CDR2 are DFQATT and SNEGSKA (reference sequence). Losses at the gene ends were 6 bases for V and 8 bases for J; bases not matched to a gene: 4. The length of the CDR3 is 13 residues. The DNA of the CDR3 is TGCAGTGCGTTGGGACAGGGGTATTCACCCCTCCACTTT. Its translation: CSALGQGYSPLHF.

The V gene is TRBV12-3 or TRBV12-4, the J gene TRBJ1-1; TRBD1 agrees at 7 bases. CDR3 length equals 13 residues. V was clipped by 2 bases and J by 8 bases; unmatched bases: 5. The CDR3 protein is CASSLSGTEEAFF. CDR3 bases: TGTGCCAGCAGTTTATCGGGGACAGAGGAAGCTTTCTTT.

CDR3 protein: CASSLDGNSNQPQHF. The CDR3, as DNA: TGCGCCAGCAGCTTGGACGGAAATAGCAATCAGCCCCAGCATTTT. This chain joins TRBV5-1 and TRBJ1-5; D unclear. This CDR3 spans 15 amino acids. Trimming removed 0 bases at V and 0 bases at J, with 7 bases between. Germline assignment: CDR1 SGHRS and CDR2 YFSETQ.

The DNA for the CDR3 is TGTGCCAGTAGGTTCAATACGGGAAGCAATTCACCCCTCCACTTT. Translated: CASRFNTGSNSPLHF. The rearrangement joins TRBV19 to TRBJ1-6; D gene unclear. V dropped 6 bases and J dropped 7 bases, with 16 bases sitting between them. Per the germline V gene, CDR1 is LNHDA and CDR2 is SQIVND (reference sequence). CDR3 length: 15 residues. The full variable domain, its missing parts supplied by reference TRBV19 and TRBJ1-6, is DGGITQSPKYLFRKEGQNVTLSCEQNLNHDAMYWYRQDPGQGLRLIYYSQIVNDFQKGDIAEGYSVSREKKESFPLTVTSAQKNPTAFYLCASRFNTGSNSPLHFGNGTRLTVT.